This TCR beta chain was retrieved from a study of regulatory T cells in long-lasting Graves disease. CDR3-region Arm-PCR and iRepertoire HTBI primers produced the TCR beta libraries. In the source study's methods: Across the samples, identification revealed approximately 66 TRBV and around 14 TRBJ segments. TCRdb redid the calling of the multiplex PCR reads with MiXCR, one entry per CDR3 protein. TCRdb's processing, not the study's, gives the V and J calls here. The data contain a few hundred thousand distinct CDR3 sequences, about a quarter of them singletons. The CDR3 loop spans 13 amino acids. The germline CDR1 and CDR2 sequences are SGHRS and YFSETQ. With 7 bases removed from V and 6 bases from J, the gap between germline ends came to 17 bases. Findings of the study overall: TRBV28, TRBJ1-2 and TRBJ2-5 emerged as the favored segments in persistent disease. Persistent patients had a count of shared public clonotypes (over 2,500) that exceeded that of new patients (approximately 1,000). Persistent-disease Graves' patients showed less TCR diversity than new cases.

Specified time point: persistent/refractory GD, antithyroid drugs over 5 years with positive TRAb. PBMC RNA served as the TCR library source. This clonotype was seen more than once but under ten times. As yet, its antigen is unknown. J is TRBJ2-7 and V is TRBV5-1, with D hard to call. This receptor was obtained from a female donor with Graves disease. The input for sequencing was peripheral blood mononuclear cells (PBMCs), taken when the disease was refractory, from a patient treated with antithyroid drugs. The CDR3 loop is CASAQAQASEQYF. The DNA for the CDR3 is TGCGCCAGCGCCCAGGCCCAAGCCTCCGAGCAGTACTTC.